The 14 T cell receptor beta chains listed next were all sequenced from one sample in a study of shared clonotypes between healthy human individuals. The table came from immunoSEQ multiplex PCR; TCRdb's copy has only in-frame clones and leaves some out. The sample records about 2.5 million clones, roughly 90% being singletons. Sequencing was performed on naive CD4+ T cells from PBMCs. Subset of the sample: CD45RA+ positively selected. The origin of the receptors is a young man in good health. Some clones in this sample may be carry-over from other donors' samples.

To note about this clone: Additional DNA sequences in this sample encode the identical CDR3. The CDR3 protein is CASSLRGRGDSNQPQHF. The CDR3 DNA follows: TGTGCCAGCAGTTTACGGGGGAGGGGGGACAGCAATCAGCCCCAGCATTTT. V gene TRBV27 combines with J gene TRBJ1-5, with D perhaps TRBD1 (6 bases). V was cut by 2 bases and J by 1 base, with 15 bases left in between. Looked up from germline, CDR1 is MNHEY and CDR2 is SMNVEV (reference sequence). This CDR3 contains 17 residues.

The chain carries TRBV5-1 and TRBJ2-5; 8 nucleotides match TRBD2. CDR3 length: 15 amino acids. The germline CDR1 and CDR2 sequences are SGHRS and YFSETQ. V lost 4 bases to trimming and J lost 1 base; unmatched junction nucleotides: 6. CDR3 DNA sequence: TGCGCCAGCAGCCAGCGGGCGGGAGGCCAAGAGACCCAGTACTTC. It encodes CASSQRAGGQETQYF.

This chain joins TRBV7-9 and TRBJ2-2; D remains ambiguous. The CDR3 has 16 residues. CDR1 is SEHNR and CDR2 is FQNEAQ in the germline V gene (reference sequence). V was trimmed by 1 base and J by 1 base, leaving 10 bases between them. The CDR3 DNA reads TGTGCCAGCAGCTTAGATAGCCAGTTGAACACCGGGGAGCTGTTTTTT. Protein sequence: CASSLDSQLNTGELFF.

The chain uses TRBV5-6 and TRBJ1-5; perhaps TRBD1 as D (5 bases). Germline CDR1 SGHDT, CDR2 YYEEEE. The V gene lost 3 bases and the J gene lost 5 bases, with 15 bases spanning the gap. The CDR3 consists of 15 residues. The CDR3 DNA reads as TGTGCCAGCAGCTCGGCCGGGACCCTTTATCAGCCCCAGCATTTT. It encodes CASSSAGTLYQPQHF.

Regarding this clone: This CDR3 is also generated by other DNA sequences in the sample. The chain employs TRBV27 and TRBJ2-1, with D possibly being TRBD2 (6 bases). This CDR3 is built from 15 residues. The V gene lost 2 bases and the J gene lost 4 bases, with 12 bases spanning the gap. CDR1 is MNHEY and CDR2 is SMNVEV in the germline V gene (reference sequence). CDR3: CASSLRAGPYNEQFF. CDR3 DNA: TGTGCCAGCAGTTTACGAGCGGGCCCGTACAATGAGCAGTTCTTC.

The chain links TRBV5-4 to TRBJ2-7; D is uncertain. This CDR3 comprises 16 residues. Germline V CDR1 and CDR2: SGHNT, YYREEE (reference sequence). V was shortened by 4 bases and J by 2 bases, with 19 bases between the two germline ends. The CDR3 nucleotides read TGTGCCAGCAGCCCCAGTGGTGGAGAAAGAGCCTACGAGCAGTACTTC. Its protein product is CASSPSGGERAYEQYF.

This clone was recorded only once. The CDR3 coding sequence is TGTGCCAGCAGCGTGGGGGTCGGGGGTGATGGAAACACCATATATTTT. The encoded protein is CASSVGVGGDGNTIYF. The chain recombines TRBV9 with TRBJ1-3; D perhaps matches TRBD1 (5 bases). Between the trimmed V and J ends, which lost 2 bases and 3 bases, there was a span of 15 bases. CDR1 is SGDLS, CDR2 YYNGEE, per germline. The CDR3 runs 16 residues.

This clone was detected only once. The rearrangement joins TRBV7-9 to TRBJ2-2; D is unresolved. Germline loops: CDR1 SEHNR, CDR2 FQNEAQ (reference sequence). V was pared by 2 bases and J by 8 bases, with 15 bases between. The CDR3 has 15 amino acids. CDR3 DNA: TGTGCCAGCAGCTTAATGTTTGCCCTCGTAGGGGAGCTGTTTTTT. Encoded protein: CASSLMFALVGELFF.

In nucleotides, the CDR3 is TGTGCCAGCAAGGAGCAACACCCCACCATTGGACGGGCTTTCTTT. It translates to CASKEQHPTIGRAFF. V gene TRBV2 combines with J gene TRBJ1-1; no clear D. The CDR3 loop spans 15 amino acids. Germline lookup yields CDR1 SNHLY and CDR2 FYNNEI. Trimming pared 7 bases from V and 11 bases from J, leaving 26 bases between.

The rearrangement links TRBV7-2 to TRBJ1-2; D is possibly TRBD1 (5 bases). Trimming pared 7 bases from V and 4 bases from J, leaving 25 bases between. The CDR3 is made up of 17 amino acids. The V gene's germline CDR1 is SGHTA and CDR2 FQGNSA. The CDR3 sequence is CASNLPGRPPGVYGYTF. CDR3 coding DNA: TGTGCCAGCAACCTACCGGGACGGCCCCCGGGGGTCTATGGCTACACCTTC.

This chain links TRBV28 with TRBJ2-5; D not resolved. V lost 6 bases and J lost 4, with 15 bases in between. Germline V gene lookup returns CDR1 MDHEN and CDR2 SYDVKM. The CDR3 consists of 14 residues. In DNA, the CDR3 is TGTGCCAGCAGCCCCGGCAGGAAGGGAGAGACCCAGTACTTC. Translation gives CASSPGRKGETQYF.

This clone was observed once. This chain uses TRBV9 with TRBJ1-1; the D is unclear. This CDR3 is 12 amino acids long. Germline CDR1 reads SGDLS; CDR2 reads YYNGEE. Trimming stripped 3 bases from V and 4 bases from J, with 7 bases between. The chain's CDR3 is CASSAVGTEAFF. The CDR3 DNA follows: TGTGCCAGCAGCGCAGTCGGCACTGAAGCTTTCTTT.

To note about this clone: Distinct nucleotide sequences in the sample also encode this CDR3. Written as DNA, the CDR3 is TGTGCCAGCAGCCAAGGCGGGTACGAGCAGTACTTC. This codes for CASSQGGYEQYF. The chain uses TRBV14 and TRBJ2-7; D is perhaps TRBD2 (5 bases). V lost 1 base to trimming and J lost 4 bases, with 5 bases between them. The CDR3 has 12 residues. Germline lookup yields CDR1 SGHDN and CDR2 FVKESK. Supplemented by reference TRBV14 and TRBJ2-7, the full variable domain reads EAGVTQFPSHSVIEKGQTVTLRCDPISGHDNLYWYRRVMGKEIKFLLHFVKESKQDESGMPNNRFLAERTGGTYSTLKVQPAELEDSGVYFCASSQGGYEQYFGPGTRLTVT.

V and J are TRBV27 and TRBJ1-4, with unresolved D. Trimming left V 9 bases short and J 0 bases short, with 11 bases between. The CDR3 extends over 14 amino acids. CDR1 is MNHEY and CDR2 is SMNVEV in the germline V gene (reference sequence). CDR3 sequence (DNA): TGTGCCAGTACTACACTCCCAACTAATGAAAAACTGTTTTTT. Amino acids: CASTTLPTNEKLFF.